One sample yielded the 13 T cell receptor beta chains listed below, sequenced in a study of stem cell transplantation in POMP-related autoinflammatory disease. TCRdb's copy holds only in-frame clones and misses some; the assay was immunoSEQ multiplex PCR. The sample has some 70,000 clones, roughly 93% seen once. The source material was CD4+ T cells from PBMCs, sampled after stem cell transplantation. Every receptor here comes from a human patient with POMP-related autoinflammation and immune dysregulation (PRAID). Among the T cells, some may be from the graft donor.

The chain couples TRBV15 to TRBJ2-4; 7 bases map to TRBD2. V lost 4 bases to trimming and J lost 3 bases; unmatched junction nucleotides: 9. The CDR3 spans 16 residues. Germline V gene lookup returns CDR1 LNHNV and CDR2 YYDKDF (reference sequence). The chain's CDR3 is CATSTLTSVDKNIQYF. The DNA for the CDR3 is TGTGCCACCAGCACCCTTACTAGCGTAGACAAAAACATTCAGTACTTC.

This sequence joins TRBV5-5 and TRBJ1-1; D gene uncertain. The CDR3 runs to 14 residues. The ends were cut back, 6 bases at V and 1 base at J, with 13 bases in the middle. Germline V CDR1 and CDR2: SGHKS, YYEKEE (reference sequence). The CDR3 reads CASKSVTRNTEAFF. CDR3 DNA sequence: TGTGCCAGCAAATCCGTAACCCGGAACACTGAAGCTTTCTTT.

The chain links TRBV2 to TRBJ2-3, with TRBD2 matching over 13 bases. Germline assignment: CDR1 SNHLY and CDR2 FYNNEI. With V trimmed by 5 bases and J by 5 bases, 10 bases remained unmatched. This CDR3 is 17 amino acids long. CDR3 sequence reads: CASSTLGLAGVGDTQYF. CDR3 bases: TGTGCCAGCAGTACCCTCGGACTAGCGGGGGTTGGAGATACGCAGTATTTT.

V gene TRBV30 combines with J gene TRBJ2-2; 7 bases line up with TRBD2. Trimming took 5 bases from V and 5 from J; bases not matched to a gene: 2. Germline V CDR1 and CDR2: GTSNPN, SVGIG (reference sequence). The CDR3 is 12 amino acids. The CDR3 region has the DNA TGTGCCTGGGGGAGGGAGACCGGGGAGCTGTTTTTT. Protein product: CAWGRETGELFF.

The chain joins TRBV19 to TRBJ2-2; D unresolved. This CDR3 is 12 amino acids long. The V end lost 1 base, the J end lost 4 bases, and 1 base lay between the germline ends. CDR1 is LNHDA, CDR2 SQIVND, per germline (reference sequence). CDR3 DNA sequence: TGTGCCAGTAGTATAGGCACCGGGGAGCTGTTTTTT. It is translated as CASSIGTGELFF.

As concerns this clone: One base away lies a much larger clone, so this may be a sequencing read error. Other DNA sequences in this sample translate to the same CDR3. The chain uses TRBV29-1 and TRBJ2-3; D possibly corresponds to TRBD1 (6 bases). CDR1 is SQVTM and CDR2 is ANQGSEA in the germline V gene. This CDR3 contains 14 residues. The CDR3 region is CSVDGRGSTDTQYF. The CDR3 DNA reads as TGTAGCGTTGATGGTAGGGGGTCCACAGATACGCAGTATTTT.

The rearrangement links TRBV7-8 to TRBJ1-1; TRBD1 might be the D (6 bases). This CDR3 has 13 amino acids. The V gene's germline CDR1 is SGHVS and CDR2 FQNEAQ. The ends were cut back, 1 base at V and 5 bases at J, with 8 bases in the middle. The CDR3 sequence is CASSLEGGTEAFF. The CDR3 bases are TGTGCCAGCAGCTTAGAGGGGGGAACTGAAGCTTTCTTT.

The CDR3 DNA follows: TGTGCCAGCAGCTTAACTTCGGTTCCGAACACTGAAGCTTTCTTT. It specifies CASSLTSVPNTEAFF. The gene calls are TRBV7-9 and TRBJ1-1, with D uncertain. Looked up from germline, CDR1 is SEHNR and CDR2 is FQNEAQ (reference sequence). Trimming removed 2 bases at V and 1 base at J, with 11 bases between. The CDR3 length is 15 residues.

The chain couples TRBV25-1 to TRBJ1-1; 7 bases match TRBD1. The CDR3 spans 14 residues. CDR1 and CDR2 from the germline V gene are MGHDK and SYGVNS. The trim removed 8 bases at V and 7 bases at J, leaving 13 bases unmatched. Written as DNA, the CDR3 is TGTGCCAGCGTTTCCCCGGGACAGAAGGTTGAAGCTTTCTTT. This encodes CASVSPGQKVEAFF.

The chain links TRBV19 to TRBJ1-2, with D possibly being TRBD1 (6 bases). The CDR3 consists of 14 residues. Germline V gene lookup returns CDR1 LNHDA and CDR2 SQIVND (reference sequence). V dropped 8 bases and J dropped 5 bases, with 18 bases sitting between them. As DNA, the CDR3 is TGTGCCAGTCACACAGGGTTGGAAGGGTATGGCTACACCTTC. Residues: CASHTGLEGYGYTF.

The rearrangement uses TRBV28 and TRBJ2-7; 12 bases are shared with TRBD1. This CDR3 comprises 15 residues. V was clipped by 5 bases and J by 7 bases; unmatched bases: 9. The germline CDR1 and CDR2 sequences are MDHEN and SYDVKM. In DNA form, the CDR3 reads TGTGCCAGCAGTACTGGGACAGGGGGCCTGACGGAGCAGTACTTC. It codes for CASSTGTGGLTEQYF.

The chain uses TRBV30 and TRBJ1-5; D is unclear. This CDR3 is 13 amino acids long. The germline V gene has CDR1 GTSNPN and CDR2 SVGIG (reference sequence). V was cut by 1 base and J by 3 bases, with 7 bases left in between. The CDR3 region has the DNA TGTGCCTGGAGTGAACAGAACAATCAGCCCCAGCATTTT. Translation: CAWSEQNNQPQHF. The full variable domain, with the rest looked up from reference TRBV30 and TRBJ1-5, is SQTIHQWPATLVQPVGSPLSLECTVEGTSNPNLYWYRQAAGRGLQLLFYSVGIGQISSEVPQNLSASRPQDRQFILSSKKLLLSDSGFYLCAWSEQNNQPQHFGDGTRLSIL.

The chain employs TRBV19 and TRBJ2-1, with D possibly matching TRBD2 (5 bases). Trimming left V 0 bases short and J 9 bases short, with 15 bases between. The CDR3 has 15 residues. Germline assignment: CDR1 LNHDA and CDR2 SQIVND (reference sequence). Here the CDR3 DNA reads TGTGCCAGTAGTATAGACGGGGTAGCCTGGGGTGAGCAGTTCTTC. Protein product: CASSIDGVAWGEQFF.